The 20 T cell receptor beta chains listed next were all sequenced from one sample in a study of blood T cell repertoires in COVID-19. Some clones are missing from TCRdb's copy, which holds only in-frame ones; the method was immunoSEQ multiplex PCR. The data hold about 200,000 clones, with 70% to 90% observed a single time. Material: peripheral blood. These receptors were obtained from a man in his 60s with active or convalescent COVID-19.

In its sample, this clone was seen once. The chain combines TRBV30 with TRBJ1-1; D possibly corresponds to TRBD1 (5 bases). Germline assignment: CDR1 GTSNPN and CDR2 SVGIG (reference sequence). The V gene lost 4 bases and the J gene lost 2 bases, with 11 bases spanning the gap. This CDR3 has 13 residues. As DNA, the CDR3 is TGTGCCTGGACGTCGACAGTTAACACTGAAGCTTTCTTT. Its translation: CAWTSTVNTEAFF. Based on the CDR3 plus reference TRBV30 and TRBJ1-1, the full variable domain is SQTIHQWPATLVQPVGSPLSLECTVEGTSNPNLYWYRQAAGRGLQLLFYSVGIGQISSEVPQNLSASRPQDRQFILSSKKLLLSDSGFYLCAWTSTVNTEAFFGQGTRLTVV.

This clone was seen just once. The chain combines TRBV19 with TRBJ1-1, with 8 nucleotides matching TRBD1. Germline values: CDR1 LNHDA, CDR2 SQIVND (reference sequence). CDR3 size: 14 residues. The V segment lost 4 bases and the J segment 3 bases; nucleotides outside the gene matches: 4. CDR3 in amino acids: CASSRDRRDTEAFF. The CDR3 coding sequence is TGTGCCAGTAGTAGGGACAGGCGGGACACTGAAGCTTTCTTT.

The chain is built from TRBV6-5 and TRBJ1-1; 12 nucleotides line up with TRBD1. The CDR3 contains 15 residues. Germline V lookup: CDR1 MNHEY, CDR2 SVGAGI. V was pared by 5 bases and J by 10 bases, with 11 bases of the junction left unmatched. The CDR3 sequence is CASSPLGQGAVGAFF. The CDR3 DNA sequence: TGTGCCAGCAGTCCTCTGGGACAGGGGGCGGTGGGAGCTTTCTTT.

The chain combines TRBV5-6 with TRBJ1-1; 11 bases map to TRBD1. This CDR3 contains 15 residues. Looked up from germline, CDR1 is SGHDT and CDR2 is YYEEEE. The J segment lost 4 bases and the V segment lost 5 bases, leaving 7 bases of the junction unmatched. CDR3 sequence (DNA): TGTGCCAGCAGACCCGGGACAGGGGGGGGCACTGAAGCTTTCTTT. Residues: CASRPGTGGGTEAFF.

The J gene is TRBJ1-2, the V gene TRBV5-1; TRBD1 agrees at 8 bases. The germline V gene encodes CDR1 SGHRS and CDR2 YFSETQ. This CDR3 is built from 14 residues. V was clipped by 0 bases and J by 4 bases; unmatched bases: 2. The DNA of the CDR3 is TGCGCCAGCAGCTTGGAGCAGGGGGCCTATGGCTACACCTTC. Translation gives CASSLEQGAYGYTF.

The chain couples TRBV2 to TRBJ1-2, with D unclear. Germline CDR1 reads SNHLY; CDR2 reads FYNNEI. The CDR3 extends over 14 amino acids. V lost 4 bases to trimming and J lost 4 bases, with 13 bases between them. The CDR3 reads CASSASSGSYGYTF. The DNA for the CDR3 is TGTGCCAGCAGTGCCAGCTCGGGGAGCTATGGCTACACCTTC. The full variable domain, completed using reference TRBV2 and TRBJ1-2, is EPEVTQTPSHQVTQMGQEVILRCVPISNHLYFYWYRQILGQKVEFLVSFYNNEISEKSEIFDDQFSVERPDGSNFTLKIRSTKLEDSAMYFCASSASSGSYGYTFGSGTRLTVV.

V gene TRBV19 combines with J gene TRBJ1-4, with 7 bases that match TRBD1. The CDR3 is 13 amino acids. V gave up 8 bases and J gave up 6 bases; unmatched junction bases: 6. Germline assignment: CDR1 LNHDA and CDR2 SQIVND (reference sequence). The chain's CDR3 is CASSNRGHEKLFF. CDR3 bases: TGTGCCAGTTCAAACAGGGGACATGAAAAACTGTTTTTT.

This clone was seen only once. The chain combines TRBV2 with TRBJ1-5; 10 nucleotides line up with TRBD1. The V gene end was trimmed by 8 bases and the J gene end by 4 bases; junction bases not matched to a gene: 5. The CDR3 totals 14 residues. The germline V gene has CDR1 SNHLY and CDR2 FYNNEI. This chain's CDR3 is CASGPGQGNQPQHF. CDR3 in DNA: TGTGCCAGCGGCCCGGGACAGGGGAATCAGCCCCAGCATTTT. Looking up the rest from reference TRBV2 and TRBJ1-5 gives the full variable domain: EPEVTQTPSHQVTQMGQEVILRCVPISNHLYFYWYRQILGQKVEFLVSFYNNEISEKSEIFDDQFSVERPDGSNFTLKIRSTKLEDSAMYFCASGPGQGNQPQHFGDGTRLSIL.

The table lists this clone with a few counts. The V call is TRBV2, the J call TRBJ2-7; 15 nucleotides line up with TRBD2. CDR1 is SNHLY, CDR2 FYNNEI, per germline. Trimming at V came to 0 bases and at J to 2 bases, leaving 11 bases not matched to a gene. This CDR3 region has 20 residues. CDR3 nucleotides: TGTGCCAGCAGTGAAGCCTTTCCGGGACTAGCGGGGGGCCTCACCTACGAGCAGTACTTC. Its protein product is CASSEAFPGLAGGLTYEQYF.

The gene calls are TRBV18 and TRBJ2-2; D perhaps matches TRBD1 (5 bases). The CDR3 covers 14 residues. CDR1 and CDR2 from the germline V gene are KGHSH and LQKENI. Trimming took off 3 bases at V and 1 base at J, with 6 bases between the two ends. The CDR3 loop is CASSPTGNTGELFF. Here the CDR3 DNA reads TGTGCCAGCTCACCCACAGGGAACACCGGGGAGCTGTTTTTT.

Concerning this clone: Other DNA sequences in this sample translate to the same CDR3. The chain carries TRBV12-3 or TRBV12-4 and TRBJ1-2; 9 bases map to TRBD1. The CDR3 consists of 13 residues. Unmatched junction bases numbered 1, after V lost 6 bases and J lost 2 bases. CDR3 protein: CASRGTGNYGYTF. CDR3 sequence (DNA): TGTGCCAGCAGGGGGACAGGGAACTATGGCTACACCTTC.

The V call is TRBV21-1, the J call TRBJ1-4; TRBD1, as called in the table, went unchecked against the DNA. TRBV21-1 is a known pseudogene. This CDR3 spans 16 amino acids. CDR3 nucleotides: TGTGCCAGCAGCAAAGTGCACAGGAGACGTAATGAAAAACTGTTTTTT. Protein product: CASSKVHRRRNEKLFF.

This clone appeared a single time. The gene calls are TRBV5-6 and TRBJ1-1, with a possible D match to TRBD1 (5 bases). The CDR3 contains 15 residues. Germline V gene lookup returns CDR1 SGHDT and CDR2 YYEEEE. V lost 2 bases and J 0 bases, leaving 11 bases between the germline ends. In DNA, the CDR3 is TGTGCCAGCAGCTTTGGGGGAGGGGTGAACACTGAAGCTTTCTTT. It yields the protein CASSFGGGVNTEAFF.

J is TRBJ1-2 and V is TRBV5-5, with 7 bases that match TRBD1. CDR3 length: 13 amino acids. After removal of 0 bases from V and 8 bases from J, the junction contained 4 bases not matched to a gene. Germline V gene data show CDR1 as SGHKS and CDR2 as YYEKEE (reference sequence). The CDR3 bases are TGTGCCAGCAGCTTGGGACAGGGTGGAGGCTACACCTTC. Its protein product is CASSLGQGGGYTF.

The chain links TRBV10-3 to TRBJ2-7; 8 positions match TRBD1. Germline-derived CDR1 and CDR2 are ENHRY and SYGVKD. The CDR3 totals 14 residues. The V gene end was trimmed by 4 bases and the J gene end by 4 bases; junction bases not matched to a gene: 6. Here the CDR3 DNA reads TGTGCCATCAGTGGTGACAGGGGTAGTTACGAGCAGTACTTC. The encoded protein is CAISGDRGSYEQYF.

The V gene is TRBV5-7, the J gene TRBJ2-7; D possibly corresponds to TRBD1 (7 bases). TRBV5-7 is an ORF for which the function is uncertain. Trimming took 0 bases from V and 6 from J, leaving 16 bases between them. There are 15 residues in the CDR3. The CDR3 loop reads CASSLGRGRRVEQYF. The DNA for the CDR3 is TGTGCCAGCAGCTTGGGGAGGGGGCGTCGGGTCGAGCAGTACTTC.

This sequence joins TRBV28 and TRBJ1-2; the match to TRBD1 covers 7 bases. CDR1 is MDHEN, CDR2 SYDVKM, per germline. The V and J ends lost 1 base and 7 bases, in that order; junction bases with no gene match: 6. CDR3 length: 14 amino acids. CDR3 in DNA: TGTGCCAGCAGTTTATACGCGACAGGGATTGGCTACACCTTC. This sequence encodes CASSLYATGIGYTF.

This clone has a single count. The CDR3 region has the DNA TGTGCCAGCAGTGAGGGCAGCCTAACAGATACGCAGTATTTT. Its protein is CASSEGSLTDTQYF. The V call is TRBV6-4, the J call TRBJ2-3; D is ambiguous. Trimming shortened V by 3 bases and J by 3 bases, and 10 bases separated the two germline ends. Per germline, CDR1 MRHNA and CDR2 SNTAGT. The CDR3 has 14 residues.

The gene calls are TRBV6-5 and TRBJ1-2; 9 bases align to TRBD1. CDR3 length: 14 residues. The trim removed 5 bases at V and 7 bases at J, leaving 8 bases unmatched. Germline CDR1 MNHEY, CDR2 SVGAGI. The CDR3 region is CASSTGTGNRGYTF. CDR3 DNA sequence: TGTGCCAGCAGTACCGGGACAGGGAATCGTGGCTACACCTTC.

The chain is built from TRBV20-1 and TRBJ1-1; D remains ambiguous. CDR3 size: 11 residues. Germline assignment: CDR1 DFQATT and CDR2 SNEGSKA (reference sequence). Trimming cost V 1 base and J 11 bases, with 11 bases left between them. Written as DNA, the CDR3 is TGCAGTGCTAGAGCTGGGCCGGTGGCTTTCTTT. Residues: CSARAGPVAFF.